This record concerns one T cell receptor beta chain sequence. The data originate from a study of blood T cell repertoires in COVID-19. Those enrolled in Seattle joined during active infection and were followed longitudinally afterward. Original handling: Using reference gene primer amplification, nucleated cell counts were estimated. Sequencing was performed with immunoSEQ multiplex PCR; in TCRdb, only in-frame clones are kept and a portion is missing. That table gives V, J and clone size, and the DNA gave D and trimming. The sample has around 470,000 clones; roughly nine tenths are singletons. This CDR3 is built from 15 residues. Per germline, CDR1 LNHNV and CDR2 YYDKDF (reference sequence). V shed 2 bases and J 0 bases; nucleotides not matched to a gene: 1.

This chain connects TRBV15 to TRBJ2-1; 7 bases match TRBD1. This receptor was taken from a man younger than 35 with COVID-19, enrolled during active disease. Sequenced input: peripheral blood. The CDR3 nucleotides read TGTGCCACCAGCAGATCAGGGGGCTCCTACAATGAGCAGTTCTTC. It encodes CATSRSGGSYNEQFF.